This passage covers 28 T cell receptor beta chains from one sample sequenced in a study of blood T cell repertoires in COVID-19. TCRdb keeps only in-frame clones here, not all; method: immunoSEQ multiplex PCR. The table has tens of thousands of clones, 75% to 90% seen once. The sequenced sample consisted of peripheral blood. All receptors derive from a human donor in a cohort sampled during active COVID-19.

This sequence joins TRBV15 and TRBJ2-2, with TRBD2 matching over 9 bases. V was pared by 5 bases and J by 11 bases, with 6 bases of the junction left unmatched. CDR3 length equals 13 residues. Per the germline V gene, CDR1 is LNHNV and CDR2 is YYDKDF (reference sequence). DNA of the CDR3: TGTGCCACCAGCGGAGCGGGAGGTGAAGAGCTGTTTTTT. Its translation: CATSGAGGEELFF.

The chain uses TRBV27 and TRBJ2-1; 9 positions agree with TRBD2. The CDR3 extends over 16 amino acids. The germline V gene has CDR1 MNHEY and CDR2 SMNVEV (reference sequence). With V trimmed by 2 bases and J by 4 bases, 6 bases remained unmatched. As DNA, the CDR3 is TGTGCCAGCAGTTTAAGGTCCCTAGCGGGGTACAATGAGCAGTTCTTC. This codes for CASSLRSLAGYNEQFF.

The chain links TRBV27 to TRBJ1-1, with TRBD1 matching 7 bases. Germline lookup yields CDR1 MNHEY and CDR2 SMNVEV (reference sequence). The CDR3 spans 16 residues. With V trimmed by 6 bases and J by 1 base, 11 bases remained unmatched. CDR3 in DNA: TGTGCCAGCAGCACCCAAAGGGGGCCCGGGAACACTGAAGCTTTCTTT. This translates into CASSTQRGPGNTEAFF.

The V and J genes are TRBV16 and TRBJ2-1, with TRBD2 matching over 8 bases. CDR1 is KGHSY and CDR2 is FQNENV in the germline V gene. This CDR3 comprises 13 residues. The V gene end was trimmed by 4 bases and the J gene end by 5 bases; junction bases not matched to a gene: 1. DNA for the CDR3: TGTGCCAGCAGCCCGGGGGGGAACAATGAGCAGTTCTTC. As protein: CASSPGGNNEQFF. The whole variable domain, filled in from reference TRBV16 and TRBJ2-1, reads GEEVAQTPKHLVRGEGQKAKLYCAPIKGHSYVFWYQQVLKNEFKFLISFQNENVFDETGMPKERFSAKCLPNSPCSLEIQATKLEDSAVYFCASSPGGNNEQFFGPGTRLTVL.

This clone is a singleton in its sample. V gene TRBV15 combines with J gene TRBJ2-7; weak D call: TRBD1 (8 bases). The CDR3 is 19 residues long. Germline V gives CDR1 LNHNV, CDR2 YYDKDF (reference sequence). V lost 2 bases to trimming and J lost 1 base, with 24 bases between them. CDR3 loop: CATSRRTGRGLADSYEQYF. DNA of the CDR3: TGTGCCACCAGCAGACGGACAGGGAGGGGGCTAGCGGATTCCTACGAGCAGTACTTC.

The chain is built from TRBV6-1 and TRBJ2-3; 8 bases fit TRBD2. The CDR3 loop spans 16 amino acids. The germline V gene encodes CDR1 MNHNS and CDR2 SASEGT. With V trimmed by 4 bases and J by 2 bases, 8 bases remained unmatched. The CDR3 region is CASSAVGREATDTQYF. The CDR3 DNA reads TGTGCCAGCAGTGCCGTGGGGCGGGAGGCCACAGATACGCAGTATTTT.

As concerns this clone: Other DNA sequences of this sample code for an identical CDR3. CDR3 in amino acids: CATSDLTGTGELFF. The CDR3 DNA follows: TGTGCCACCAGTGATTTGACAGGAACCGGGGAGCTGTTTTTT. J is TRBJ2-2 and V is TRBV24-1; tentatively, D is TRBD1 (5 bases). The germline V gene encodes CDR1 KGHDR and CDR2 SFDVKD. Between the trimmed V and J ends, which lost 0 bases and 5 bases, there was a span of 6 bases. This CDR3 has 14 amino acids.

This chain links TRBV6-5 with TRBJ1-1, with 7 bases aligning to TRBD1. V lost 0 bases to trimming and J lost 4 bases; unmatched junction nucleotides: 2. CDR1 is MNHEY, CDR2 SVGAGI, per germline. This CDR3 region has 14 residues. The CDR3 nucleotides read TGTGCCAGCAGTTACTCGACAGGGCGCACTGAAGCTTTCTTT. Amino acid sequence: CASSYSTGRTEAFF.

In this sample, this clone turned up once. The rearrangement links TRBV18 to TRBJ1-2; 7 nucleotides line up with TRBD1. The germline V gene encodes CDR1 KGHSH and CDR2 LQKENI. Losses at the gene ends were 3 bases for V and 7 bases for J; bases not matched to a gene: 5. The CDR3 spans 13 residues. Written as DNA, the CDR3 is TGTGCCAGCTCACCCCGGGACAGTCCTGGCTACACCTTC. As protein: CASSPRDSPGYTF.

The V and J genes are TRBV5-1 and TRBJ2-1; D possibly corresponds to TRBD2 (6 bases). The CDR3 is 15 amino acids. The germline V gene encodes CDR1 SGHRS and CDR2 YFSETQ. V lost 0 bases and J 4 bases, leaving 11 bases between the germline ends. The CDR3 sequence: CASSLESGEYNEQFF. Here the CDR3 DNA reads TGCGCCAGCAGCTTGGAGTCGGGGGAATACAATGAGCAGTTCTTC.

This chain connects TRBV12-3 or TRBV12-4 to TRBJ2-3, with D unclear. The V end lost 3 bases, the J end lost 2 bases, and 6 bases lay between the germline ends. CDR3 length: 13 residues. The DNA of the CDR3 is TGTGCCAGCAGTTTGAGGCACACAGATACGCAGTATTTT. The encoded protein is CASSLRHTDTQYF.

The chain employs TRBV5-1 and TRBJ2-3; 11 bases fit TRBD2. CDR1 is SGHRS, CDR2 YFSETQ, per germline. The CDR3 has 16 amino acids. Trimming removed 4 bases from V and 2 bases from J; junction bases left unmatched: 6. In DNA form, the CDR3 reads TGCGCCAGCAGCCCCGGGACTAGCGGAATCACAGATACGCAGTATTTT. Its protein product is CASSPGTSGITDTQYF. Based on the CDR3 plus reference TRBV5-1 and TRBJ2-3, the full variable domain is KAGVTQTPRYLIKTRGQQVTLSCSPISGHRSVSWYQQTPGQGLQFLFEYFSETQRNKGNFPGRFSGRQFSNSRSEMNVSTLELGDSALYLCASSPGTSGITDTQYFGPGTRLTVL.

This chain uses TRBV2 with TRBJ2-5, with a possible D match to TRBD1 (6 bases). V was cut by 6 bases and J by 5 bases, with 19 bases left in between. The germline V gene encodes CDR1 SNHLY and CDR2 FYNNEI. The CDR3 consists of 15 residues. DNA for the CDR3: TGTGCCAGCAGAGCGATACAGGGTCAGGGTGAGACCCAGTACTTC. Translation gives CASRAIQGQGETQYF.

The CDR3 loop reads CASSILAAAYNEQFF. The CDR3 DNA follows: TGTGCCAGCAGCATACTAGCGGCCGCGTACAATGAGCAGTTCTTC. V gene TRBV5-5 combines with J gene TRBJ2-1; 8 nucleotides agree with TRBD2. The CDR3 consists of 15 residues. J lost 4 bases, V lost 4 bases, and 7 bases had no gene match. CDR1 and CDR2 from the germline V gene are SGHKS and YYEKEE (reference sequence).

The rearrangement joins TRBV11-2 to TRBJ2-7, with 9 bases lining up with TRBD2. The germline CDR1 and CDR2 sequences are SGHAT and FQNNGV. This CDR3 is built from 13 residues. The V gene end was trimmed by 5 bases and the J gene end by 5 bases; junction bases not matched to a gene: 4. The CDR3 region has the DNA TGTGCCAGCAGCCCCGGACTAGCGAACGAGCAGTACTTC. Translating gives CASSPGLANEQYF.

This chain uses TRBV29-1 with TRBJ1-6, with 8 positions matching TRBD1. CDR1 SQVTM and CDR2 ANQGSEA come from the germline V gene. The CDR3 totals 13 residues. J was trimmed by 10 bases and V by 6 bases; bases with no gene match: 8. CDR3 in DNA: TGCAGCGTAAGACAGGGGTTAAGGTCACCCCTCCACTTT. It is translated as CSVRQGLRSPLHF.

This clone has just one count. The CDR3 loop is CASSQGQGNTIYF. In DNA, the CDR3 is TGTGCCAGCAGCCAAGGACAGGGAAACACCATATATTTT. The chain uses TRBV3-1 (or the pseudogene TRBV3-2) and TRBJ1-3; a weak D match, TRBD1 (5 bases). V was clipped by 1 base and J by 4 bases, with 5 bases between them. CDR1 is LGHDT, CDR2 YNNKEL, per germline (reference sequence). The CDR3 covers 13 residues.

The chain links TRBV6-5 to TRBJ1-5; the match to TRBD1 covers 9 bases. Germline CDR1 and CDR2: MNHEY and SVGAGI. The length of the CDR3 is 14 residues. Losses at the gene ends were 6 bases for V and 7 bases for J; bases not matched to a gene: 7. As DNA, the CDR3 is TGTGCCAGCAGACCTACAGGGGGCAGGCAGCCCCAGCATTTT. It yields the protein CASRPTGGRQPQHF.

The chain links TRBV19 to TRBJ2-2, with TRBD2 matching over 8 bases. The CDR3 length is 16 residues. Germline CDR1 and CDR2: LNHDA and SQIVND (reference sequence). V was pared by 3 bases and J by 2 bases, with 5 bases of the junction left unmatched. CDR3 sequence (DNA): TGTGCCAGTAGTATCGGGCTAGCGGGTAACACCGGGGAGCTGTTTTTT. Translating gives CASSIGLAGNTGELFF.

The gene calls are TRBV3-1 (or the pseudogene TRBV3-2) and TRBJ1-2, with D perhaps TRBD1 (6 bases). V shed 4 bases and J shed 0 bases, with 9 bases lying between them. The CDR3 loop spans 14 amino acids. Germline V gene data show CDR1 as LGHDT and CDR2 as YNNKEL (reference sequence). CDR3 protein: CASSPGTTNYGYTF. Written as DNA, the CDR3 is TGTGCCAGCAGCCCTGGGACAACTAACTATGGCTACACCTTC.

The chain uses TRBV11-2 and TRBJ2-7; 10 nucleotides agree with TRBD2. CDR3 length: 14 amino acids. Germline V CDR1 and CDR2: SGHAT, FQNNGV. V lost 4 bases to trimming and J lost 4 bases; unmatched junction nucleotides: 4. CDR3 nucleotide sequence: TGTGCCAGCAGCTACCAAGCGGGAGGGTACGAGCAGTACTTC. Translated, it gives CASSYQAGGYEQYF.

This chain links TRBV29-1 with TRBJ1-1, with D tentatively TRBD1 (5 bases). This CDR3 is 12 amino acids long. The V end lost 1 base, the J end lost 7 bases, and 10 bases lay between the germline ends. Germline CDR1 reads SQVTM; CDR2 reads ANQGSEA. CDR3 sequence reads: CSVEAGGFEAFF. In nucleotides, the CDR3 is TGCAGCGTTGAAGCTGGGGGGTTTGAAGCTTTCTTT. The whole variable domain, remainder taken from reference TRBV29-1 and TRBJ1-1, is SAVISQKPSRDICQRGTSLTIQCQVDSQVTMMFWYRQQPGQSLTLIATANQGSEATYESGFVIDKFPISRPNLTFSTLTVSNMSPEDSSIYLCSVEAGGFEAFFGQGTRLTVV.

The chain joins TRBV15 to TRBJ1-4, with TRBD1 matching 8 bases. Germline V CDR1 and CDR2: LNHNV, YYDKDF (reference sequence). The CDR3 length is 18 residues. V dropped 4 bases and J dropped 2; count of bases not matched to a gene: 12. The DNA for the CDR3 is TGTGCCACCAGCACCACGATCAGGGGGCTGGGTACTAATGAAAAACTGTTTTTT. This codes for CATSTTIRGLGTNEKLFF.

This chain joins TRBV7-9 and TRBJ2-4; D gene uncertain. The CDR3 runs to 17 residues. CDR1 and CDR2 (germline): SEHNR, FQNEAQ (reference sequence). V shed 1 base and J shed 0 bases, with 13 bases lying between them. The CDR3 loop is CASSLGSGTGAKNIQYF. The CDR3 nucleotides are TGTGCCAGCAGCTTAGGGAGTGGTACTGGAGCCAAAAACATTCAGTACTTC.

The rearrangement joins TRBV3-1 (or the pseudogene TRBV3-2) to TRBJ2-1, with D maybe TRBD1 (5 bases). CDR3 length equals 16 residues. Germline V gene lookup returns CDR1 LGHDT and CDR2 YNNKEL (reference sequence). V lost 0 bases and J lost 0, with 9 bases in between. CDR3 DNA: TGTGCCAGCAGCCAAGAGAAGGGGTACTCCTACAATGAGCAGTTCTTC. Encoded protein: CASSQEKGYSYNEQFF.

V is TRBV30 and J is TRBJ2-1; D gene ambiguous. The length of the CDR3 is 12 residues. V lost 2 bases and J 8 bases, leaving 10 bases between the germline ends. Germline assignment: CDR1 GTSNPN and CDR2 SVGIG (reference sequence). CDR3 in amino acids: CAWSPPSDEQFF. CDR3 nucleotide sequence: TGTGCCTGGAGTCCCCCTTCCGATGAGCAGTTCTTC.

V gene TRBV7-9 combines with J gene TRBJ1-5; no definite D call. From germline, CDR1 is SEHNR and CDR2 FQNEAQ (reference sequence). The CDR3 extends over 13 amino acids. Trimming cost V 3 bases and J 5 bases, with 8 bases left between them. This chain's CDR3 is CASSFKSDQPQHF. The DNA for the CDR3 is TGTGCCAGCAGCTTCAAATCGGATCAGCCCCAGCATTTT.

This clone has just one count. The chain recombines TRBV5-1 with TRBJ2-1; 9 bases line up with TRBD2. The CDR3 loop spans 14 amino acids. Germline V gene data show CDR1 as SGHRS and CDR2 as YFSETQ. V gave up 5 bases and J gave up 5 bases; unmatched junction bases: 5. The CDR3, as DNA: TGCGCCAGCAGGACTAGCGGAGGAAACAATGAGCAGTTCTTC. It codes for CASRTSGGNNEQFF. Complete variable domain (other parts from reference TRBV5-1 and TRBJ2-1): KAGVTQTPRYLIKTRGQQVTLSCSPISGHRSVSWYQQTPGQGLQFLFEYFSETQRNKGNFPGRFSGRQFSNSRSEMNVSTLELGDSALYLCASRTSGGNNEQFFGPGTRLTVL.